The following is a T cell receptor beta chain sequence with its context. This record belongs to a study of blood T cell repertoires in COVID-19. This CDR3 comprises 14 residues. V lost 2 bases, J lost 9 bases, and 11 bases lay in between. In germline, CDR1 is SEHNR, CDR2 FQNEAQ (reference sequence). TCRdb's table, derived via immunoSEQ multiplex PCR, lists solely in-frame clones and lacks some. In the table there are fewer than 200,000 clones, around four fifths of which are singletons. This clonotype was obtained from a woman aged 45 to 65 in a cohort exposed to, infected with or recovered from COVID-19 (not recorded which). V gene TRBV7-9 combines with J gene TRBJ1-6, with D tentatively TRBD1 (6 bases). The sequenced sample consisted of PBMCs or T cells enriched from blood (not recorded which). CDR3 in amino acids: CASSLWTEGSPLHF. The CDR3 coding sequence is TGTGCCAGCAGCTTATGGACAGAGGGTTCACCCCTCCACTTT.